This T cell receptor (beta chain) was recovered during a study of blood T cell repertoires in COVID-19 (dated by TCRdb to the early 2020s). Regarding the research as a whole: Collaborator samples came from the United States, Italy and Spain and covered acute and convalescent phases of COVID-19. The dataset comprised deeply sampled blood TCRbeta repertoires from subjects exposed to, actively infected with, or recovered from COVID-19. Samples came from the ongoing ImmuneRACE study (first 160 participants) plus 1,254 subjects from 6 global collaborators. The prospective study material was composed of cDNA or gDNA derived from T cells, B-cell-depleted T cells, or PBMCs. HLA class I and class II types, where available, came from metadata supplied by the sample provider rather than from assay-based typing. The sample metadata nearly always contained a de-identified subject ID, COVID-19 status, age in years and sex. A freely available public database, intended as a resource for researchers studying the immune response to SARS-CoV-2, is where the repertoires were released.

In regard to this clone: Which antigen it targets is not known. Base quality data are lacking; no much larger clone is found one base away.

TCRbeta CDR3 regions were amplified from genomic DNA using the immunoSEQ Assay, a bias-controlled multiplex PCR. Regarding the original processing steps: Within the assay, amplification of reference gene primers was used to estimate how many nucleated cells each sample contained. To quantify the absolute abundance of each unique TCRbeta CDR3 rearrangement, sequence reads were collapsed and filtered. For each sample, productive Simpson clonality was calculated as the square root of Simpson's diversity index over productive rearrangements. This is the immuneACCESS table as TCRdb keeps it, with only in-frame sequences that have V and J called. A part of the clones is gone; compared with another copy, unresolved V genes explain less than half, and the rest is unexplained. V, J and clone size are taken as reported in that table, and D and trimming were inferred from the DNA itself. The sample records tens of thousands of clones, approximately 85% of which are singletons. Over 9.5% of the sample belongs to the ten largest clones.

Beyond this particular receptor, the publication reports: Clinical and demographic metadata were provided uncurated, with the amount varying by source and participant.

Each collaborating institution followed its own protocols to collect whole blood in K2EDTA tubes. For TCRbeta analysis, collaborators shipped samples in one of three forms: frozen whole blood, isolated PBMCs, or DNA extracted from either of those sample types. From cysteine to phenylalanine, the CDR3 is 13 amino acids long. Only the CDR3 region is kept as DNA, spanning 39 bases read in frame from base 1. V lost 5 bases and J lost 2 bases; the stretch between them is 7 bases long. For CDR1 and CDR2, the germline V gene lists SGHVS and FQNEAQ. The chain was built from TRBV7-8 and TRBJ2-4, with an unclear D gene assignment. This sequence was found in a human donor in a cohort sampled during active COVID-19. The sample comprised peripheral blood. The DNA reads TGTGCCAGCAGCAACACGCCCAAAAACATTCAGTACTTC. This translates into CASSNTPKNIQYF.